Listed here are 24 T cell receptor beta chains from one sample, sequenced in a study of neurological immune-mediated disorders. The time point here: longitudinal time-point 2. TCRdb re-analysed the 5' RACE reads in MiXCR, keeping a single row per CDR3 protein. The data hold 84,000 or so distinct CDR3 sequences, with less than 15% observed a single time. Sequenced sample: PBMCs. The receptors stem from a female donor with HTLV-1-associated myelopathy (HAM/TSP).

This clonotype was recorded at least ten times. The CDR3, as DNA: TGCAGTGCTAGCGGCGCCGGGGGTCTAGCGGGGGGGTTCTTC. This gives the protein CSASGAGGLAGGFF. The V call is TRBV20-1, the J call TRBJ2-1, with 11 bases matching TRBD2. The CDR3 contains 14 residues. The ends lost 3 bases at V and 15 bases at J; junction bases unmatched: 13. CDR1 is DFQATT and CDR2 is SNEGSKA in the germline V gene (reference sequence).

This clonotype was seen many times. The chain couples TRBV5-8 to TRBJ2-7; 8 nucleotides line up with TRBD1. Germline CDR1 is SGHTS and CDR2 is YDEGEE. The CDR3 length is 13 residues. J gave up 3 bases and V 1 base, and 0 bases lay outside the gene matches. The CDR3 DNA reads TGTGCCAGCAGCTTGACAGGGGGCTACGAGCAGTACTTC. It translates to CASSLTGGYEQYF.

This clonotype was recorded many times. The chain links TRBV5-1 to TRBJ2-2; 7 bases line up with TRBD2. J lost 3 bases, V lost 2 bases, and 4 bases had no gene match. Germline V gene sequence: CDR1 SGHRS, CDR2 YFSETQ. The length of the CDR3 is 15 residues. The DNA for the CDR3 is TGCGCCAGCAGCTTCCGGGGGGAAGACACCGGGGAGCTGTTTTTT. Amino acids: CASSFRGEDTGELFF.

The chain has TRBV7-9 and TRBJ2-3; 11 bases line up with TRBD2. The germline CDR1 and CDR2 sequences are SEHNR and FQNEAQ (reference sequence). V trimming: 2 bases; J trimming: 6 bases; junction bases outside the gene matches: 10. The length of the CDR3 is 17 residues. CDR3 bases: TGTGCCAGCAGCTTATACTTAGGGACTAGCGGAGGGGATACGCAGTATTTT. Amino acid sequence: CASSLYLGTSGGDTQYF.

This clonotype was counted at least ten times. This chain uses TRBV7-2 with TRBJ2-1; D possibly corresponds to TRBD2 (6 bases). CDR1 and CDR2 from the germline V gene are SGHTA and FQGNSA. V lost 7 bases and J 5 bases, leaving 15 bases between the germline ends. This CDR3 spans 14 amino acids. The chain's CDR3 is CASTLGGENNEQFF. The CDR3 nucleotides are TGTGCCAGCACCCTCGGGGGAGAGAACAATGAGCAGTTCTTC.

This clonotype was detected many times. This chain uses TRBV29-1 with TRBJ2-2; D is undetermined. The ends were cut back, 4 bases at V and 0 bases at J, with 12 bases in the middle. CDR3 size: 15 residues. Germline lookup yields CDR1 SQVTM and CDR2 ANQGSEA. For the CDR3, the DNA is TGCAGCGTTGTGTTTGCCCCCGCGAACACCGGGGAGCTGTTTTTT. It specifies CSVVFAPANTGELFF.

This clonotype was recorded at least ten times. The chain recombines TRBV10-2 with TRBJ2-7, with D perhaps TRBD2 (5 bases). Per the germline V gene, CDR1 is WSHSY and CDR2 is SAAADI. This CDR3 spans 13 amino acids. V was clipped by 7 bases and J by 5 bases, with 15 bases between them. This CDR3 is CASKDSFLDEQYF. Here the CDR3 DNA reads TGCGCCAGCAAGGACTCTTTCCTGGACGAGCAGTACTTC.

This clonotype was found many times. The J gene is TRBJ2-7, the V gene TRBV4-2; 12 bases fit TRBD2. V shed 1 base and J 2 bases; nucleotides not matched to a gene: 6. Germline V gene sequence: CDR1 LGHNA, CDR2 YNFKEQ. The CDR3 runs 17 residues. The CDR3: CASSQGLAGDPPYEQYF. Written as DNA, the CDR3 is TGTGCCAGCAGCCAAGGACTAGCGGGGGATCCCCCCTACGAGCAGTACTTC.

The CDR3, as DNA: TGTGCCAGCAGCCAAGCCGCCAAATTTTACAATGAGCAGTTCTTC. Its protein product is CASSQAAKFYNEQFF. This sequence joins TRBV3-1 and TRBJ2-1; D remains unclear. The germline V gene has CDR1 LGHDT and CDR2 YNNKEL (reference sequence). The CDR3 consists of 15 residues. Between the trimmed V and J ends, which lost 1 base and 4 bases, there was a span of 11 bases.

This clonotype was counted many times. The V and J genes are TRBV6-6 and TRBJ1-3; 7 bases match TRBD1. J lost 3 bases, V lost 7 bases, and 3 bases had no gene match. This CDR3 is 13 amino acids long. Germline V gene sequence: CDR1 MNHNY, CDR2 SVGAGI (reference sequence). This CDR3 reads CASKRQGGNTIYF. The DNA for the CDR3 is TGTGCCAGCAAGCGACAGGGTGGAAACACCATATATTTT.

There are many counts of this clonotype. The chain has TRBV21-1 and TRBJ2-3; the DNA was not compared with TRBD1, the D call given in the table. TRBV21-1 is a known pseudogene. The CDR3 extends over 19 amino acids. The CDR3 nucleotides read TGTGCCAGCAGCAAAGAGCGGTCGCAGGGACACCGACGCACAGATACGCAGTATTTT. This codes for CASSKERSQGHRRTDTQYF.

This clonotype occurred many times. This chain connects TRBV5-1 to TRBJ1-5, with D hard to call. The V gene lost 4 bases and the J gene lost 4 bases, with 12 bases spanning the gap. The CDR3 runs to 14 residues. Germline-derived CDR1 and CDR2 are SGHRS and YFSETQ. The CDR3 coding sequence is TGCGCCAGCAGCCACGGGTGTTTAAATCAGCCCCAGCATTTT. Translation gives CASSHGCLNQPQHF. The entire variable domain, with the rest obtained from reference TRBV5-1 and TRBJ1-5, is as follows: KAGVTQTPRYLIKTRGQQVTLSCSPISGHRSVSWYQQTPGQGLQFLFEYFSETQRNKGNFPGRFSGRQFSNSRSEMNVSTLELGDSALYLCASSHGCLNQPQHFGDGTRLSIL.

This clonotype is judged medium-sized (0.01 to 0.1%). V usage is TRBV4-2 and J usage is TRBJ2-1; tentatively, D is TRBD1 or TRBD2 (5 bases each). Germline loops: CDR1 LGHNA, CDR2 YNFKEQ. The CDR3 contains 15 residues. Trimming took off 3 bases at V and 6 bases at J, with 15 bases between the two ends. CDR3 DNA sequence: TGTGCCAGCAGCCACGGGGACCCCTCAGGCAATGAGCAGTTCTTC. Amino acid sequence: CASSHGDPSGNEQFF.

V gene TRBV6-4 combines with J gene TRBJ2-2; a weak D match, TRBD2 (6 bases). V gave up 6 bases and J gave up 4 bases, with 12 bases separating them. This CDR3 comprises 14 residues. Germline V gene lookup returns CDR1 MRHNA and CDR2 SNTAGT. DNA for the CDR3: TGTGCCAGCAGCCCCGGGGGTGGCACCGGGGAGCTGTTTTTT. Amino acid sequence: CASSPGGGTGELFF.

Comments on this clonotype: This sequence may be a read error, since a much larger clone differs from it by one base. This chain links TRBV28 with TRBJ1-2; maybe TRBD1 (6 bases). The germline gives CDR1 MDHEN, CDR2 SYDVKM. V was cut by 6 bases and J by 8 bases, with 16 bases left in between. The CDR3 sequence is 13 residues long. The chain's CDR3 is CASSQGQFSGYTF. DNA for the CDR3: TGTGCCAGCAGCCAAGGACAGTTCTCCGGCTACACCTTC.

The table lists this clonotype with many counts. V usage is TRBV29-1 and J usage is TRBJ1-5; a weak D match, TRBD1 (5 bases). This CDR3 is 13 amino acids long. Trimming removed 2 bases at V and 4 bases at J, with 9 bases between. Germline V lookup: CDR1 SQVTM, CDR2 ANQGSEA. The DNA for the CDR3 is TGCAGCGTTGAACAGGGACCTAATCAGCCCCAGCATTTT. Translation gives CSVEQGPNQPQHF.

This rearrangement joins TRBV20-1 to TRBJ2-3; 7 positions match TRBD1. CDR1 is DFQATT and CDR2 is SNEGSKA in the germline V gene (reference sequence). V gave up 1 base and J gave up 8 bases; unmatched junction bases: 3. CDR3 length: 12 residues. The CDR3 loop reads CSARAPGGTQYF. The CDR3, as DNA: TGCAGTGCTAGAGCCCCAGGGGGTACGCAGTATTTT.

This clonotype was recorded once. Being one base from a much bigger clone, this may be a read error. The chain joins TRBV12-3 or TRBV12-4 to TRBJ1-2; 7 bases map to TRBD1. V lost 7 bases, J lost 2 bases, and 19 bases stayed unmatched. CDR3 length: 18 amino acids. CDR3 DNA sequence: TGTGCCAGCATCCCGGCGGCCACCCGAGGGGGCAACAACTATGGCTACACCTTC. Translation: CASIPAATRGGNNYGYTF.

At least ten counts were recorded for this clonotype. The rearrangement links TRBV15 to TRBJ1-2; the D is unclear. The germline CDR1 and CDR2 sequences are LNHNV and YYDKDF (reference sequence). V was trimmed by 3 bases and J by 8 bases, leaving 10 bases between them. This CDR3 is built from 12 residues. CDR3 bases: TGTGCCACCAGCAGTCCGGGGTTGGGCTACACCTTC. Translation: CATSSPGLGYTF.

This clonotype was seen at least ten times. The chain links TRBV20-1 to TRBJ1-3, with D uncertain. CDR3 length: 11 residues. Germline assignment: CDR1 DFQATT and CDR2 SNEGSKA (reference sequence). V lost 7 bases, J lost 5 bases, and 9 bases lay in between. The CDR3 spells CSVALRNTIYF. The CDR3 DNA follows: TGCAGTGTGGCTCTGAGAAACACCATATATTTT.

This clonotype was counted ten times or more. CDR3 amino acids: CSAPHGTTYNEQFF. The CDR3 nucleotides are TGCAGTGCTCCTCACGGGACTACCTACAATGAGCAGTTCTTC. The chain couples TRBV20-1 to TRBJ2-1; 7 bases match TRBD2. CDR3 length: 14 amino acids. Germline CDR1 reads DFQATT; CDR2 reads SNEGSKA (reference sequence). The J segment lost 2 bases and the V segment lost 5 bases, leaving 6 bases of the junction unmatched.

This CDR3 is CASSGGVRAYGYTF. DNA of the CDR3: TGTGCCAGCAGTGGAGGGGTGCGGGCCTATGGCTACACCTTC. The genes are TRBV2 and TRBJ1-2, with TRBD1 as a possible D gene (5 bases). This CDR3 contains 14 residues. V was cut by 4 bases and J by 4 bases, with 13 bases left in between. Per the germline V gene, CDR1 is SNHLY and CDR2 is FYNNEI.

This clonotype occurred many times. The genes are TRBV7-9 and TRBJ2-7; 8 bases fit TRBD1. From germline, CDR1 is SEHNR and CDR2 FQNEAQ (reference sequence). The CDR3 has 13 amino acids. The V gene end was trimmed by 9 bases and the J gene end by 7 bases; junction bases not matched to a gene: 11. CDR3 DNA sequence: TGTGCCAGTGGGTTGGGACAGGCTTTTGAGCAGTACTTC. Encoded protein: CASGLGQAFEQYF.

The J gene is TRBJ2-7, the V gene TRBV21-1; the D call of TRBD1 is as the table states it, not checked on the DNA. TRBV21-1 is designated a pseudogene. The CDR3 consists of 18 residues. This CDR3 is CASSKLYTGKARYYEQYF. The CDR3 DNA reads TGTGCCAGCAGCAAATTGTACACGGGAAAGGCCAGGTACTACGAGCAGTACTTC.